Listed below are T cell receptor beta chains from one sample, sequenced in a study of shared clonotypes between healthy human individuals. TCRdb's copy holds only in-frame clones and misses some; the assay was immunoSEQ multiplex PCR. Of 470,000 or so clones listed, around 73% are singletons. Sequencing was carried out using PBMCs. These receptors were obtained from a woman aged 40 to 49 in good health. Some clones in this sample may be carry-over from other donors' samples. The CDR3 runs from the conserved cysteine through the conserved F or W. Fields, in order: V gene, D gene, J gene, clone size, CDR3 DNA, CDR3 protein. The D gene is left open where the match is weak. Size is omitted from some rows. Given values are once, few, many or a class for expanded clones.

TRBV28	NA	TRBJ2-3	once	TGTGCCATCCCCGGCGCTAGCACAGATACGCAGTATTTT	CAIPGASTDTQYF
TRBV5-6	TRBD1	TRBJ1-2	few	TGTGCCAGCAGCTCGACAGGGACCTATGGCTACACCTTC	CASSSTGTYGYTF
TRBV2	TRBD1	TRBJ1-1	NA	TGTGCGAACGGACAGGGCTTGAACACTGAAGCTTTCTTT	CANGQGLNTEAFF
TRBV7-3	TRBD2	TRBJ2-5	NA	TGTGCCAGCAGCAAGACTAGCGGACCAGGGGCCCAGTACTTC	CASSKTSGPGAQYF
TRBV7-8	NA	TRBJ1-2	few	TGTGCCAGCAGCTTAGAACGGTACTATGGCTACACCTTC	CASSLERYYGYTF
TRBV10-3	NA	TRBJ2-7	few	TGTGCCATCAGTGATCAGGCGAGCTCCTACGAGCAGTACTTC	CAISDQASSYEQYF
TRBV7-2	NA	TRBJ2-7	NA	TGTGCCAGCAGCCCCATCGCCCCAACATCATACGAGCAGTACTTC	CASSPIAPTSYEQYF
TRBV18	NA	TRBJ1-2	NA	TGTGCCAGCTCACCACCCAACAGGGAATATGGCTACACCTTC	CASSPPNREYGYTF
TRBV10-1	TRBD2	TRBJ2-5	NA	TGCGCCAGCAGTGAGCCCCCCTCGCGGGAGGGCCCAGAGACCCAGTACTTC	CASSEPPSREGPETQYF
TRBV6-1	NA	TRBJ2-7	NA	TGTGCCAGCAGTGAAACTGGGGGAGAGGTGCAGTACTTC	CASSETGGEVQYF
TRBV5-1	NA	TRBJ2-3	NA	TGCGCCAGCAGCTTGGACCCATCCACAGATACGCAGTATTTT	CASSLDPSTDTQYF
TRBV7-2	NA	TRBJ1-5	once	TGTGCCAGCAGCTTAATGAACAATCAGCCCCAGCATTTT	CASSLMNNQPQHF
TRBV28	NA	TRBJ1-5	NA	TGTGCCAGCGGCCCTGGGGGCCAGGCGAGTGGTCCCCAGCATTTT	CASGPGGQASGPQHF
TRBV21-1	NA	TRBJ2-7	NA	TGTGCCAGCAGCAAGGGCCCGAAGGGCCGCGAGCAGTACTTC	CASSKGPKGREQYF
TRBV29-1	TRBD1	TRBJ1-2	NA	TGCAGCGTTGCCGGGACAGCAGTCGACGGTGGCTACACCTTC	CSVAGTAVDGGYTF
TRBV15	NA	TRBJ2-1	NA	TGTGCCACCAGCAGAGATCGACGCCCTAATCAGTTCTTC	CATSRDRRPNQFF
TRBV7-8	TRBD2	TRBJ2-7	once	TGTGCCAGCAGCCAGACTAGCGGGAGTAACGGGCAGTACTTC	CASSQTSGSNGQYF
TRBV7-2	NA	TRBJ1-5	NA	TGTGCCAGCAGCCTTACGTGGGATCAGCCCCAGCATTTT	CASSLTWDQPQHF
TRBV19	NA	TRBJ2-7	NA	TGTGCCAGTAGTATGGCATCGTGGGGGACTTGGAACTACGAGCAGTACTTC	CASSMASWGTWNYEQYF
TRBV15	NA	TRBJ2-3	NA	TGTGCCACCAGCAGAGTCATTGGAGCAGATACGCAGTATTTT	CATSRVIGADTQYF
TRBV15	NA	TRBJ2-2	NA	TGTGCCACCAGCAGAGTAGGGGGGCCCCCTCCCCCCGGGGAGCTGTTTTTT	CATSRVGGPPPPGELFF
TRBV13	TRBD2	TRBJ2-2	NA	TGTGCCAGCAGACGAAGCGGGAGAGCTACCGGGGAGCTGTTTTTT	CASRRSGRATGELFF
TRBV25-1	NA	TRBJ2-5	few	TGTGCCAGCAGTGAATGGGTAGGGTTGAGAGAGACCCAGTACTTC	CASSEWVGLRETQYF
TRBV2	TRBD2	TRBJ2-2	NA	TGTGCCAGCAGGGCGACTAGCGGGGGCACCGGGGAGCTGTTTTTT	CASRATSGGTGELFF
TRBV19	NA	TRBJ2-3	NA	TGTGCCAGTAGTCCGCTCCGGGACTTAAGCACAGATACGCAGTATTTC	CASSPLRDLSTDTQYF
TRBV4-3	TRBD2	TRBJ2-5	NA	TGCGCCAGCAGCCGCCGAGCGGGGCGGGAGGTGGGAGAGACCCAGTACTTC	CASSRRAGREVGETQYF
TRBV7-9	TRBD1	TRBJ2-1	NA	TGTGCCATCACCGGGACAGGGTTAGTCGATGAGCAGTTCTTC	CAITGTGLVDEQFF
TRBV7-8	TRBD2	TRBJ2-7	NA	TGTGCCAGCAGCCCGAAAACTAGCGTACGCGAGCAGTACTTC	CASSPKTSVREQYF
TRBV5-6	TRBD2	TRBJ2-1	few	TGTGCCAGCAGCTTCAGCCTAGCGGGAGGGTACAATGAGCAGTTCTTC	CASSFSLAGGYNEQFF
TRBV28	TRBD1	TRBJ1-4	NA	TGTGCCAGCAGTTTAAGATTGGGACAGGGGGTTGAAAAACTGTTTTTT	CASSLRLGQGVEKLFF
TRBV7-3	NA	TRBJ2-5	NA	TGTGCCAGCAGCGCCAACGGGGGCCCAGAGACCCAGTACTTC	CASSANGGPETQYF
TRBV18	TRBD1	TRBJ2-2	NA	TGTGCCAGCTCAAAAACTCAGGGGGTGCGGACCGGGGAGCTGTTTTTT	CASSKTQGVRTGELFF
TRBV5-6	NA	TRBJ1-5	NA	TGTGCCAGCAGCTTCGTTGGTCAGCCCCAGCATTTT	CASSFVGQPQHF
TRBV6-1	NA	TRBJ2-7	NA	TGTGCCAGCAGTGGGGACTTCGGCTCCTACGAGCAGTACTTC	CASSGDFGSYEQYF
TRBV11-1	NA	TRBJ2-5	NA	TGTGCCAGCCGCTCTGCGCAAGAGGGGAAAGAGACCCAGTACTTC	CASRSAQEGKETQYF